This TCR beta chain was documented in a study of blood T cell repertoires in COVID-19. Study-level background: Acute and convalescent COVID-19 samples came from the United States, Italy and Spain. T cells, B-cell-depleted T cells, or PBMCs provided the cDNA or gDNA that served as material.

The germline gives CDR1 SNHLY, CDR2 FYNNEI. This CDR3 is built from 15 residues. V was pared by 6 bases and J by 9 bases, with 13 bases of the junction left unmatched. In the original processing: How many nucleated cells were present was estimated from reference gene primer amplification. Repertoires were generated with immunoSEQ multiplex PCR, while TCRdb's copy carries only in-frame clones and drops some. The V and J calls and clone size were taken over from that table, and D and trimming were inferred from the DNA. The table lists tens of thousands of clones, more than 80% of them singletons. Followed over time, Seattle patients had been enrolled while infection was active.

The sequence was collected from a man between 45 and 60 years old with COVID-19, enrolled during active disease. Sequenced material: peripheral blood. The chain links TRBV2 to TRBJ1-5; 8 nucleotides line up with TRBD1. The CDR3 region has the DNA TGTGCCAGCAGCTCCGGGACAGGCTACGGAGGGCCCCAGCATTTT. Translating gives CASSSGTGYGGPQHF.